This T cell receptor (beta chain) was found in a study of shared clonotypes between healthy human individuals. CD8 cells classed as naive were CD45RO-negative and positively selected for CCR7, excluding terminally differentiated effector memory CD45RA+ cells. Here immunoSEQ multiplex PCR was the method, and the copy in TCRdb shows in-frame clones only, minus some. The sample contains about 820,000 clones, almost 95% of which appear only once. Study-wide results and limits: Roughly 5.3% of naive CD4 clonotypes were common to a few donors. The generation probabilities recorded for non-shared clonotypes fell below those of clonotypes shared by all four donors.

This CDR3 has 16 residues. The V gene's germline CDR1 is WSHSY and CDR2 SAAADI. Germline trimming cut 2 bases from V and 2 bases from J; bases unmatched to any gene: 8. About this clone: Its specificity is not known.

The gene calls are TRBV10-2 and TRBJ2-7; 8 nucleotides match TRBD1. This TCR came from a man aged 25-40 years in good health. Sequences were obtained from naive CD8+ T cells sorted from blood. The CDR3 DNA is TGCGCCAGCAGTGAGCCAGAAAGGACAGGGACCTACGAGCAGTACTTC. Protein product: CASSEPERTGTYEQYF.